What follows are 27 T cell receptor beta chains derived from one specimen sequenced in a study of OX40 agonist ivuxolimab in advanced cancers. Method: immunoSEQ multiplex PCR; TCRdb's copy keeps in-frame clones and lacks some. The repertoire has 45,000 to 60,000 clones, 70% to 80% of them found once; the top ten carry roughly 4%. The sequences come from CD4+ or CD8+ T cells sorted from blood, collected in a trial of the OX40 agonist ivuxolimab. These receptors came from an adult with an advanced solid tumor such as melanoma, head and neck, liver or kidney cancer.

The chain uses TRBV4-1 and TRBJ1-4; D call uncertain. Germline loops: CDR1 MGHRA, CDR2 YSYEKL. The CDR3 is 15 amino acids. V was pared by 1 base and J by 4 bases, with 10 bases between. DNA of the CDR3: TGCGCCAGCAGCCAAGTAACACAGATTAATGAAAAACTGTTTTTT. Translating it yields CASSQVTQINEKLFF.

The chain carries TRBV5-1 and TRBJ2-1; the D gene is possibly TRBD2 (6 bases). The CDR3 loop spans 15 amino acids. Trimming removed 3 bases from V and 4 bases from J, with 14 bases in between. Germline V gene sequence: CDR1 SGHRS, CDR2 YFSETQ. The CDR3 spells CASSSWGGEYNEQFF. The CDR3 coding sequence is TGCGCCAGCAGCTCATGGGGCGGGGAATACAATGAGCAGTTCTTC.

The chain combines TRBV5-6 with TRBJ1-2; D might be TRBD1 (6 bases). V gave up 7 bases and J gave up 8 bases, with 18 bases separating them. Germline CDR1 reads SGHDT; CDR2 reads YYEEEE. The CDR3 loop spans 13 amino acids. CDR3 coding DNA: TGTGCCAGCCATCTTTTGGGGGGCAAAGGCTACACCTTC. Translation: CASHLLGGKGYTF.

The count of this clone is one. The chain is built from TRBV30 and TRBJ1-5; D is possibly TRBD1 (6 bases). Germline assignment: CDR1 GTSNPN and CDR2 SVGIG (reference sequence). V was pared by 3 bases and J by 6 bases, with 21 bases between. CDR3 length equals 16 residues. The DNA of the CDR3 is TGTGCCTGGAGGCCGGGGGGAGGGGGAGGCGGTCAGCCCCAGCATTTT. Translating it yields CAWRPGGGGGGQPQHF.

The chain couples TRBV7-9 to TRBJ2-2; no clear D. The ends were cut back, 2 bases at V and 1 base at J, with 5 bases in the middle. Germline values: CDR1 SEHNR, CDR2 FQNEAQ (reference sequence). The CDR3 loop spans 14 amino acids. The CDR3 sequence: CASSLQRNTGELFF. CDR3 nucleotide sequence: TGTGCCAGCAGCTTACAGCGGAACACCGGGGAGCTGTTTTTT.

This chain uses TRBV6-5 with TRBJ1-2; D call uncertain. The CDR3 spans 11 residues. Germline V gene sequence: CDR1 MNHEY, CDR2 SVGAGI. Trimming left V 6 bases short and J 8 bases short, with 10 bases between. For the CDR3, the DNA is TGTGCCAGCAGAGGGCTGTTCGGCTACACCTTC. Encoded protein: CASRGLFGYTF.

The chain carries TRBV27 and TRBJ2-7; possibly TRBD1 for D (5 bases). Trimming took off 5 bases at V and 0 bases at J, with 14 bases between the two ends. This CDR3 has 15 residues. Germline V gene lookup returns CDR1 MNHEY and CDR2 SMNVEV (reference sequence). CDR3: CASSPRQQSSYEQYF. The CDR3 DNA follows: TGTGCCAGCAGTCCCCGACAGCAGAGCTCCTACGAGCAGTACTTC.

The chain links TRBV5-8 to TRBJ1-2; D ambiguous. Per germline, CDR1 SGHTS and CDR2 YDEGEE. The CDR3 runs to 13 residues. V was clipped by 5 bases and J by 8 bases, with 16 bases between them. CDR3 loop: CASSRRAASGYTF. In DNA, the CDR3 is TGTGCCAGCAGTAGGAGGGCAGCATCCGGCTACACCTTC.

This chain connects TRBV29-1 to TRBJ2-6, with D maybe TRBD2 (5 bases). Trimming removed 4 bases from V and 2 bases from J, with 6 bases in between. CDR1 is SQVTM, CDR2 ANQGSEA, per germline. This CDR3 has 13 amino acids. CDR3 in DNA: TGCAGCGTTGCGGGAACTGGGGCCAACGTCCTGACTTTC. Translating it yields CSVAGTGANVLTF. Full variable domain (remainder filled in from reference TRBV29-1 and TRBJ2-6): SAVISQKPSRDICQRGTSLTIQCQVDSQVTMMFWYRQQPGQSLTLIATANQGSEATYESGFVIDKFPISRPNLTFSTLTVSNMSPEDSSIYLCSVAGTGANVLTFGAGSRLTVL.

The chain links TRBV5-4 to TRBJ1-1; unclear D gene. Germline V CDR1 and CDR2: SGHNT, YYREEE (reference sequence). There are 14 residues in the CDR3. The ends were cut back, 3 bases at V and 4 bases at J, with 13 bases in the middle. CDR3 loop: CASSWGWVSTEAFF. CDR3 DNA sequence: TGTGCCAGCAGCTGGGGATGGGTCTCCACTGAAGCTTTCTTT.

This chain uses TRBV18 with TRBJ1-1; tentative D call: TRBD1 (6 bases). Germline V lookup: CDR1 KGHSH, CDR2 LQKENI. V dropped 3 bases and J dropped 4 bases, with 15 bases sitting between them. This CDR3 region has 15 residues. Here the CDR3 DNA reads TGTGCCAGCTCACCGGACAGTCAGATGGGCACTGAAGCTTTCTTT. Its translation is CASSPDSQMGTEAFF.

The CDR3 sequence is CASSLPGQRYNEQFF. The DNA of the CDR3 is TGTGCCAGCAGCCTACCGGGACAGCGATACAATGAGCAGTTCTTC. The V gene is TRBV13, the J gene TRBJ2-1; 7 nucleotides match TRBD1. J was trimmed by 4 bases and V by 5 bases; bases with no gene match: 8. Looked up from germline, CDR1 is PRHDT and CDR2 is FYEKMQ (reference sequence). This CDR3 is built from 15 residues.

The chain couples TRBV19 to TRBJ1-6; 7 nucleotides line up with TRBD1. V gave up 6 bases and J gave up 6 bases; unmatched junction bases: 8. The germline gives CDR1 LNHDA, CDR2 SQIVND (reference sequence). This CDR3 is built from 15 residues. The CDR3 loop is CASRGTATSNSPLHF. In nucleotides, the CDR3 is TGTGCCAGTAGGGGGACAGCGACTAGTAATTCACCCCTCCACTTT.

The J gene is TRBJ2-7, the V gene TRBV18; D assignment may be TRBD1 or TRBD2 (7 bases each). CDR3 length equals 14 residues. Trimming took 3 bases from V and 4 from J, leaving 13 bases between them. CDR1 and CDR2 from the germline V gene are KGHSH and LQKENI. Here the CDR3 reads CASSPQGGGYEQYF. DNA for the CDR3: TGTGCCAGCTCACCTCAGGGGGGGGGATACGAGCAGTACTTC. Full variable domain (missing parts from reference TRBV18 and TRBJ2-7): NAGVMQNPRHLVRRRGQEARLRCSPMKGHSHVYWYRQLPEEGLKFMVYLQKENIIDESGMPKERFSAEFPKEGPSILRIQQVVRGDSAAYFCASSPQGGGYEQYFGPGTRLTVT.

This clone was counted a single time. The chain employs TRBV18 and TRBJ1-1; TRBD1 might be the D (5 bases). The CDR3 spans 15 residues. Germline V gives CDR1 KGHSH, CDR2 LQKENI. Trimming removed 0 bases at V and 4 bases at J, with 12 bases between. CDR3 DNA: TGTGCCAGCTCACCACCGGGGACCTCACTCACTGAAGCTTTCTTT. Translated, it gives CASSPPGTSLTEAFF.

The gene calls are TRBV6-5 and TRBJ2-3; 9 positions match TRBD1. V was pared by 5 bases and J by 0 bases, with 3 bases of the junction left unmatched. The CDR3 sequence is 15 residues long. In germline, CDR1 is MNHEY, CDR2 SVGAGI. CDR3: CASSVQGASTDTQYF. CDR3 DNA: TGTGCCAGCAGTGTACAGGGGGCGAGCACAGATACGCAGTATTTT.

On this clone itself: An end of the junction differs from the germline gene, which may be a read error. The sample carries other DNA sequences with the same CDR3. The rearrangement links TRBV9 to TRBJ2-7; D gene ambiguous. Germline V gene lookup returns CDR1 SGDLS and CDR2 YYNGEE. CDR3 length: 12 amino acids. In DNA, the CDR3 is TGCGCCAGCAGCCAAACTCCCTACGAGCAGTACTTC. It specifies CASSQTPYEQYF.

The J gene is TRBJ1-2, the V gene TRBV29-1, with D unresolved. V lost 3 bases, J lost 5 bases, and 13 bases lay in between. CDR3 length: 13 amino acids. Germline V lookup: CDR1 SQVTM, CDR2 ANQGSEA. CDR3 residues: CSVEEGSGYGYTF. Written as DNA, the CDR3 is TGCAGCGTTGAGGAAGGGTCGGGGTATGGCTACACCTTC. The entire variable domain, with the rest obtained from reference TRBV29-1 and TRBJ1-2, is as follows: SAVISQKPSRDICQRGTSLTIQCQVDSQVTMMFWYRQQPGQSLTLIATANQGSEATYESGFVIDKFPISRPNLTFSTLTVSNMSPEDSSIYLCSVEEGSGYGYTFGSGTRLTVV.

CDR3 protein: CASSYSQAPRTEAFF. For the CDR3, the DNA is TGTGCCAGCAGTTACTCCCAGGCACCACGGACTGAAGCTTTCTTT. V is TRBV6-5 and J is TRBJ1-1; D is uncertain. The CDR3 is 15 amino acids. Per germline, CDR1 MNHEY and CDR2 SVGAGI. Trimming pared 0 bases from V and 5 bases from J, leaving 13 bases between.

This clone was observed a single time. The J gene is TRBJ1-1, the V gene TRBV7-2; no clear D gene. The V end lost 5 bases, the J end lost 4 bases, and 11 bases lay between the germline ends. The germline gives CDR1 SGHTA, CDR2 FQGNSA. The CDR3 runs 13 residues. The CDR3 loop reads CASSPRLTTEAFF. CDR3 in DNA: TGTGCCAGCAGCCCCCGCCTTACCACTGAAGCTTTCTTT.

This rearrangement joins TRBV11-2 to TRBJ1-6; maybe TRBD1 (5 bases). CDR3 length: 16 residues. Trimming removed 5 bases at V and 0 bases at J, with 11 bases between. Per the germline V gene, CDR1 is SGHAT and CDR2 is FQNNGV. The CDR3 reads CASSPRVSSYNSPLHF. The CDR3 DNA reads as TGTGCCAGCAGCCCCAGGGTTAGCTCCTATAATTCACCCCTCCACTTT.

This clone was picked up a small number of times. The chain combines TRBV6-6 with TRBJ1-4; the D is unclear. Germline V gene sequence: CDR1 MNHNY, CDR2 SVGAGI (reference sequence). The CDR3 is made up of 12 amino acids. The V and J ends lost 3 bases and 10 bases respectively, with 9 bases between them. The CDR3 DNA reads TGTGCCAGCAGTTATTATTTGGGAAAACTGTTTTTT. Its protein is CASSYYLGKLFF.

The chain couples TRBV18 to TRBJ2-6; D not resolved. CDR1 is KGHSH, CDR2 LQKENI, per germline. This CDR3 region has 14 residues. Trimming removed 1 base from V and 1 base from J, with 2 bases in between. In nucleotides, the CDR3 is TGTGCCAGCTCACCACAATCTGGGGCCAACGTCCTGACTTTC. This sequence encodes CASSPQSGANVLTF.

This chain joins TRBV5-1 and TRBJ1-6, with 8 bases lining up with TRBD1. Trimming at V came to 5 bases and at J to 6 bases, leaving 19 bases not matched to a gene. In germline, CDR1 is SGHRS, CDR2 YFSETQ. The CDR3 extends over 19 amino acids. CDR3 residues: CASSLGDRRLSGFNSPLHF. The CDR3 nucleotides read TGCGCCAGCAGTCTCGGGGACAGGCGTTTGAGTGGGTTTAATTCACCCCTCCACTTT.

In its sample, this clone was seen a few times. The V and J genes are TRBV19 and TRBJ1-3, with 9 bases identical to TRBD1. J was trimmed by 4 bases and V by 8 bases; bases with no gene match: 12. The CDR3 has 16 amino acids. CDR1 is LNHDA, CDR2 SQIVND, per germline (reference sequence). CDR3 residues: CASSRDRELRGNTIYF. The CDR3 nucleotides are TGTGCCAGTTCCCGGGACAGGGAGTTGAGGGGAAACACCATATATTTT.

The chain employs TRBV25-1 and TRBJ2-5, with TRBD1 matching over 7 bases. CDR3 length: 12 residues. The germline V gene encodes CDR1 MGHDK and CDR2 SYGVNS. With 7 bases clipped from V and 2 bases from J, the junction kept 1 base outside the gene matches. CDR3 nucleotides: TGTGCCAGCACCAGGGGGCAAGAGACCCAGTACTTC. It codes for CASTRGQETQYF.

About this clone: The sample holds other DNA sequences that translate to the same CDR3. J is TRBJ2-3 and V is TRBV27; a possible D gene is TRBD2 (6 bases). Germline loops: CDR1 MNHEY, CDR2 SMNVEV (reference sequence). There are 15 residues in the CDR3. V dropped 6 bases and J dropped 1 base, with 14 bases sitting between them. The CDR3 sequence: CASRGGRSGTDTQYF. For the CDR3, the DNA is TGTGCCAGCAGGGGGGGACGGAGTGGCACAGATACGCAGTATTTT.